Listed below are T cell receptor beta chains from one sample, sequenced in a study of blood T cell repertoires in COVID-19. Generated by immunoSEQ multiplex PCR, the TCRdb table keeps only in-frame clones and is missing some. The sample lists some 260,000 clones; over 75% were seen once. The sequenced sample was peripheral blood. Receptor source: a woman in her 70s with COVID-19, enrolled during active disease. Each CDR3 is given with its conserved first and last residue. The D gene is left open where the match is weak. The listing skips clone size in some rows; elsewhere it reads once, few, many or a size class.

cdr3_nt cdr3_aa cdr3_length clone_size j_call d_call v_call
TGTGCCAGCAGCAGCGCGGAGACCCAGTACTTC CASSSAETQYF 11 once TRBJ2-5 - TRBV11-3
TGTGCCAGCATCTTTAGACAGGGAGACTATGGCTACACCTTC CASIFRQGDYGYTF 14 - TRBJ1-2 TRBD1 TRBV27
TGTGCCAGCAGCCAAAATCCAGGGGCTAAGAACACTGAAGCTTTCTTT CASSQNPGAKNTEAFF 16 - TRBJ1-1 - TRBV5-6
TGTGCCAGCAGCCCAAACACAGATACGCAGTATTTT CASSPNTDTQYF 12 - TRBJ2-3 - TRBV5-5
TGTGCCAGCAGCCGCCCGGGGGGAACTGAAGCTTTCTTT CASSRPGGTEAFF 13 - TRBJ1-1 - TRBV11-2
TGCGCCAGCAGCCGAATAACTAGCGGGAGCACAGAGACCCAGTACTTC CASSRITSGSTETQYF 16 - TRBJ2-5 TRBD2 TRBV5-1
TGTGCCAGCAGTGATGAGGCTCAAGCCAAAAACATTCAGTACTTC CASSDEAQAKNIQYF 15 - TRBJ2-4 - TRBV2
TGCAGCGTTACCGGAACAGGGGGGGCAACTAATGAAAAACTGTTTTTT CSVTGTGGATNEKLFF 16 once TRBJ1-4 TRBD1 TRBV29-1
TGTGCCAGCAGGGACAGACAGGGGAGGAGCACAGATACGCAGTATTTT CASRDRQGRSTDTQYF 16 - TRBJ2-3 TRBD1 TRBV6-4
TGTGCCAGCATTGGCAGACTTAATCAGCCCCAGCATTTT CASIGRLNQPQHF 13 - TRBJ1-5 - TRBV2
TGTGCCAGCAGCTTAGAGGGCAGGGGTCAGCCCCAGCATTTT CASSLEGRGQPQHF 14 - TRBJ1-5 - TRBV7-8
TGTGCCAGCAGCCACAGACTAGCGGGGCAATCGGAAGAGCAGTACTTC CASSHRLAGQSEEQYF 16 - TRBJ2-7 TRBD2 TRBV3-1/TRBV3-2
TGTGCCTGGAGTGCCGACACTAGTTATCTCGGGTACGAGCAGTACTTC CAWSADTSYLGYEQYF 16 - TRBJ2-7 - TRBV30
TGTGCCAGCAGCGTAGCTGGAGCCTCTGGGGCCAACGTCCTGACTTTC CASSVAGASGANVLTF 16 once TRBJ2-6 - TRBV9
TGTGCCAGCAGAGCGACAGTGGCTGAAGCTTTCTTT CASRATVAEAFF 12 - TRBJ1-1 - TRBV28
TGTGCCAGCAGCTTCGATGGAGGGAGCACAGATACGCAGTATTTT CASSFDGGSTDTQYF 15 - TRBJ2-3 - TRBV11-1
TGTGCCAGCAGTGACGGAGGGACAGGGGTTACCTTC CASSDGGTGVTF 12 - TRBJ1-2 TRBD1 TRBV6-4
TGTGCCACCAGGGGACTGTTGAACACTGAAGCTTTCTTT CATRGLLNTEAFF 13 few TRBJ1-1 - TRBV24-1
TGTGCCAGCAGTGTGAGACCGGGACAGGGAAATTCACCCCTCCACTTT CASSVRPGQGNSPLHF 16 - TRBJ1-6 TRBD1 TRBV27
TGTGCCAGCAGCGACCTAGCGGGAGATGCCGGGGAGCTGTTTTTT CASSDLAGDAGELFF 15 - TRBJ2-2 TRBD2 TRBV9
TGCGCCAGCAGCCACGAGGAGGGGCGCAACTATGGCTACACCTTC CASSHEEGRNYGYTF 15 - TRBJ1-2 - TRBV4-3
TGTGCCAGCAGCCTGATAAGACTAGCGGGTTACAATGAGCAGTTCTTC CASSLIRLAGYNEQFF 16 - TRBJ2-1 TRBD2 TRBV5-6
TGTGCCAGCAGTTCACACATGAACACTGAAGCTTTCTTT CASSSHMNTEAFF 13 - TRBJ1-1 - TRBV6-2/TRBV6-3
TGTGCCAGCAGACGGACAGGGGGCCCGTACCAAGAGACCCAGTACTTC CASRRTGGPYQETQYF 16 - TRBJ2-5 TRBD1 TRBV6-6
TGTGCCAGCACCCCGCCAATAGCGGTAGAGACCCAGTACTTC CASTPPIAVETQYF 14 - TRBJ2-5 - TRBV7-9
TGTGCCTGGAGTAGACTAGCGGGAGGTGGTGAGCAGTTCTTC CAWSRLAGGGEQFF 14 - TRBJ2-1 TRBD2 TRBV30
TGTGCCAGCAGCCACGACAGGACTTATGGCTACACCTTC CASSHDRTYGYTF 13 - TRBJ1-2 - TRBV5-5
TGTGCCAGCAGTTTCGGGATGAACACTGAAGCTTTCTTT CASSFGMNTEAFF 13 - TRBJ1-1 - TRBV6-2/TRBV6-3
TGCGCCAGCAGCTTGATGAACTCCAGGGCGGAGGAGACCCAGTACTTC CASSLMNSRAEETQYF 16 - TRBJ2-5 - TRBV5-1
TGTGCCATCAGTGAGAAGGACAGGTGGTCACCCCTCCACTTT CAISEKDRWSPLHF 14 - TRBJ1-6 TRBD1 TRBV10-3
TGTGCCAGTAGATCCGGGACAGTTAATTCACCCCTCCACTTT CASRSGTVNSPLHF 14 - TRBJ1-6 TRBD1 TRBV19
TGTGCCAGCAGTTTGCAGGCCCCCTACGAGCAGTACTTC CASSLQAPYEQYF 13 - TRBJ2-7 - TRBV28
TGTGCTAGCAGCTCCGGGACAGGGAACGAGCAGTACTTC CASSSGTGNEQYF 13 - TRBJ2-7 TRBD1 TRBV7-7
TGTGCCTGGAGCAAACCTTACAGGGGGCTCAGTCCCTATGGCTACACCTTC CAWSKPYRGLSPYGYTF 17 - TRBJ1-2 TRBD1 TRBV30
TGTGCCACCAGTGATCACAGGGGGGCCTACGAGCAGTACTTC CATSDHRGAYEQYF 14 - TRBJ2-7 TRBD1 TRBV24-1
TGTGCCAGCAGCCAGGGACAGGGGGCCGACTATAATTCACCCCTCCACTTT CASSQGQGADYNSPLHF 17 - TRBJ1-6 TRBD1 TRBV3-1/TRBV3-2
TGTGCCAGCAGCTTGGACAGGGGAAGTGAAAAACTGTTTTTT CASSLDRGSEKLFF 14 - TRBJ1-4 TRBD1 TRBV7-9
TGTGCCAGCAGTTCCCGGGGGATCATGAACACTGAAGCTTTCTTT CASSSRGIMNTEAFF 15 - TRBJ1-1 - TRBV6-5
TGCGCCAGCAGCCGAACCGGGACAGGGGCCGGGGAGCTGTTTTTT CASSRTGTGAGELFF 15 - TRBJ2-2 TRBD1 TRBV5-1
TGTGCCAGCAGCCCGACACAGGGGGCGCGTTCTTTCTTT CASSPTQGARSFF 13 - TRBJ1-1 TRBD1 TRBV7-9
TGTGCCAGCAGCGTAGGGCGGAATACGCAGTATTTT CASSVGRNTQYF 12 - TRBJ2-3 - TRBV9
TGTGCCAGCAGCATAGTCGTATCCTACGAGCAGTACTTC CASSIVVSYEQYF 13 - TRBJ2-7 - TRBV2
TGTGCCAGCAGTCAGCGGACAGGGGATAATTCACCCCTCCACTTT CASSQRTGDNSPLHF 15 - TRBJ1-6 TRBD1 TRBV6-2/TRBV6-3
TGTGCCAGTAGTACCGCCCAAAGGGAGGACTATGGCTACACCTTC CASSTAQREDYGYTF 15 - TRBJ1-2 - TRBV19
TGTGCCAGCTCACTGGGCCTTGAAGCTTTCTTT CASSLGLEAFF 11 - TRBJ1-1 - TRBV18
TGCGCCAGCAGCCCCTTTGCGGGCACAGATACGCAGTATTTT CASSPFAGTDTQYF 14 - TRBJ2-3 - TRBV4-1
TGTGCCAGCAGTCGAGGACAGGGCTCTGGAAACACCATATATTTT CASSRGQGSGNTIYF 15 - TRBJ1-3 TRBD1 TRBV6-5
TGTGCCAGCAGTTTATTTGGACAGGGGACGGGTCAGCCCCAGCATTTT CASSLFGQGTGQPQHF 16 once TRBJ1-5 TRBD1 TRBV27
TGTGCCAGCAGTAACCGGGACAGCCAAGAGACCCAGTACTTC CASSNRDSQETQYF 14 - TRBJ2-5 TRBD1 TRBV11-3
TGCGCCAGCAGCGTAGACAGGGGGATCGAGCAGTACTTC CASSVDRGIEQYF 13 - TRBJ2-7 TRBD1 TRBV5-1
TGTGCCAGCAGCGTATATGGCGGGAGTTTGTACAATGAGCAGTTCTTC CASSVYGGSLYNEQFF 16 - TRBJ2-1 TRBD2 TRBV9
TGCGCCAGCAGCTTGGTAATCGGCGGGGATACCAATGAGCAGTTCTTC CASSLVIGGDTNEQFF 16 - TRBJ2-1 - TRBV5-1
TGTGCCAGCTCCCGTGAGGGAGCGGGGGCCTACGAGCAGTACTTC CASSREGAGAYEQYF 15 - TRBJ2-7 TRBD2 TRBV6-6
TGTGCCAGCAGACCCGGACAGGGGGCGTATGGCTACACCTTC CASRPGQGAYGYTF 14 - TRBJ1-2 TRBD1 TRBV27